This passage covers 26 T cell receptor beta chains from one sample sequenced in a study of T-cell reconstitution after alpha-beta-depleted transplantation in children. Unique molecular identifiers were incorporated during preparation of the TCRbeta library. TCRdb ran MiXCR on the PCR reads and lists one entry per CDR3 protein. This table holds roughly 300,000 distinct CDR3 sequences, 11% found once. Material: peripheral blood, obtained 180 days after TCRalphabeta/CD19-depleted stem cell transplant. These receptors all stem from a male patient aged 2 to 9 who had a stem cell transplant for chronic granulomatous disease, so the T cells may come from the graft donor.

This clonotype was seen at least ten times. The chain combines TRBV29-1 with TRBJ1-1; D not certain. The germline V and J ends were trimmed by 4 bases and 1 base, with 19 bases remaining between them. Germline V gene data show CDR1 as SQVTM and CDR2 as ANQGSEA. The CDR3 is made up of 16 amino acids. This CDR3 reads CSVVRGPFFANTEAFF. Written as DNA, the CDR3 is TGCAGCGTTGTACGCGGACCCTTTTTTGCGAACACTGAAGCTTTCTTT. The whole variable domain, filled in from reference TRBV29-1 and TRBJ1-1, reads SAVISQKPSRDICQRGTSLTIQCQVDSQVTMMFWYRQQPGQSLTLIATANQGSEATYESGFVIDKFPISRPNLTFSTLTVSNMSPEDSSIYLCSVVRGPFFANTEAFFGQGTRLTVV.

This clonotype was seen ten or more times. The V and J genes are TRBV12-3 or TRBV12-4 and TRBJ1-5; D is undetermined. The V gene lost 4 bases and the J gene lost 5 bases, with 12 bases spanning the gap. The CDR3 is 14 amino acids. The DNA for the CDR3 is TGTGCCAGCAGTTCACCGGGCCCCCATCAGCCCCAGCATTTT. Translated, it gives CASSSPGPHQPQHF.

This clonotype was detected ten times or more. The chain is built from TRBV5-1 and TRBJ2-6; the D is unclear. This CDR3 comprises 14 residues. Germline V CDR1 and CDR2: SGHRS, YFSETQ. V lost 0 bases and J lost 3, with 4 bases in between. As DNA, the CDR3 is TGCGCCAGCAGCTTGGCTTTTGGGGCCAACGTCCTGACTTTC. This codes for CASSLAFGANVLTF.

This clonotype was counted at least ten times. This chain connects TRBV27 to TRBJ2-3, with TRBD2 identical over 8 bases. CDR3 length: 14 residues. Germline V lookup: CDR1 MNHEY, CDR2 SMNVEV (reference sequence). The V segment lost 6 bases and the J segment 5 bases; nucleotides outside the gene matches: 7. In DNA, the CDR3 is TGTGCCAGCAGGCCCGGGAGGGACGGAGATACGCAGTATTTT. Translation gives CASRPGRDGDTQYF.

As concerns this clonotype: This may be a read error, as it is one base from a much larger clone. The V call is TRBV9, the J call TRBJ1-2; D is ambiguous. Germline V gives CDR1 SGDLS, CDR2 YYNGEE. The CDR3 is 14 amino acids. The CDR3 loop reads CASTVGSTNYGYPF. For the CDR3, the DNA is TGTGCCAGCACCGTAGGCAGCACTAACTATGGCTACCCCTTC.

Only a few counts were recorded for this clonotype. The J gene is TRBJ2-3, the V gene TRBV6-1; tentative D call: TRBD1 (5 bases). CDR1 MNHNS and CDR2 SASEGT come from the germline V gene. The CDR3 loop spans 15 amino acids. Trimming left V 1 base short and J 6 bases short, with 14 bases between. The DNA of the CDR3 is TGTGCCAGCAGTGAAGACCCGGGCAGGGTGGATACGCAGTATTTT. Translation gives CASSEDPGRVDTQYF.

In this sample, this clonotype turned up a few times. This chain connects TRBV12-3 or TRBV12-4 to TRBJ1-2; 11 bases align to TRBD1. With V trimmed by 6 bases and J by 4 bases, 4 bases remained unmatched. The CDR3 is 14 residues long. DNA for the CDR3: TGTGCCAGCAGCTGGACAGGGGGCGCCTATGGCTACACCTTC. Amino acid sequence: CASSWTGGAYGYTF.

Notes on this clonotype: A clone one base away is much larger, so this may be a read error. Here the CDR3 DNA reads TGCGCCAGCATCTTGGCCAGGGAGACCCAAGAGACCCAGTACTTC. Amino acid sequence: CASILARETQETQYF. The chain joins TRBV5-1 to TRBJ2-5; D possibly matches TRBD1 or TRBD2 (5 bases each). This CDR3 contains 15 residues. The germline CDR1 and CDR2 sequences are SGHRS and YFSETQ.

Ten or more counts support this clonotype. This sequence joins TRBV27 and TRBJ2-5; D gene unclear. CDR3 length: 15 residues. Trimming stripped 2 bases from V and 4 bases from J, with 14 bases between. The germline CDR1 and CDR2 sequences are MNHEY and SMNVEV (reference sequence). The chain's CDR3 is CASSLNGFSLETQYF. The CDR3 DNA sequence: TGTGCCAGCAGTTTAAACGGGTTTTCCCTAGAGACCCAGTACTTC.

This clonotype came up many times. The chain uses TRBV6-4 and TRBJ2-7; D ambiguous. The CDR3 totals 13 residues. The germline CDR1 and CDR2 sequences are MRHNA and SNTAGT. V shed 2 bases and J shed 6 bases, with 11 bases lying between them. CDR3 bases: TGTGCCAGCAGTGACCGTTTAGGAACCGAGCAGTACTTC. Residues: CASSDRLGTEQYF.

This clonotype was recorded many times. The V and J genes are TRBV29-1 and TRBJ1-1; D uncertain. Per germline, CDR1 SQVTM and CDR2 ANQGSEA. V gave up 4 bases and J gave up 5 bases, with 8 bases separating them. The CDR3 has 11 residues. DNA of the CDR3: TGCAGCGTTGTTTCGGGGACTGAAGCTTTCTTT. It specifies CSVVSGTEAFF.

This clonotype was counted many times. This chain connects TRBV20-1 to TRBJ2-7; 13 bases agree with TRBD2. Germline V gene data show CDR1 as DFQATT and CDR2 as SNEGSKA (reference sequence). The CDR3 extends over 14 amino acids. V shed 5 bases and J 3 bases; nucleotides not matched to a gene: 4. CDR3: CSALGLAGVYEQYF. The CDR3 DNA reads as TGCAGTGCTCTAGGACTAGCGGGGGTCTACGAGCAGTACTTC.

This clonotype was counted many times. The chain is built from TRBV2 and TRBJ2-1, with D possibly TRBD1 on 6 matching bases. The CDR3 covers 14 residues. Per the germline V gene, CDR1 is SNHLY and CDR2 is FYNNEI. The V and J ends lost 3 bases and 7 bases respectively, with 13 bases between them. The CDR3 region is CASSDWTASNEQFF. The CDR3 nucleotides are TGTGCCAGCAGTGATTGGACAGCCTCTAATGAGCAGTTCTTC.

This clonotype was detected ten times or more. The chain carries TRBV7-2 and TRBJ2-5, with unresolved D. The CDR3 sequence is 11 residues long. Trimming cost V 1 base and J 9 bases, with 6 bases left between them. CDR1 is SGHTA, CDR2 FQGNSA, per germline. The CDR3 loop reads CASSLVQAQYF. As DNA, the CDR3 is TGTGCCAGCAGCTTAGTTCAGGCCCAGTACTTC.

In its sample, this clonotype was seen many times. The rearrangement joins TRBV5-1 to TRBJ1-4; tentative D call: TRBD1 (5 bases). The CDR3 runs to 15 residues. Trimming stripped 0 bases from V and 3 bases from J, with 9 bases between. Germline V gene data show CDR1 as SGHRS and CDR2 as YFSETQ. This CDR3 reads CASSLVRGPNEKLFF. In DNA form, the CDR3 reads TGCGCCAGCAGCTTGGTTCGGGGACCTAATGAAAAACTGTTTTTT.

The J gene is TRBJ2-5, the V gene TRBV28, with D unresolved. Germline-derived CDR1 and CDR2 are MDHEN and SYDVKM. The CDR3 has 14 amino acids. Trimming shortened V by 5 bases and J by 9 bases, and 19 bases separated the two germline ends. In nucleotides, the CDR3 is TGTGCCAGCAGTGCATCGCCAGGTATTGGGGCCCAGTACTTC. It encodes CASSASPGIGAQYF.

This clonotype was counted many times. This chain connects TRBV4-1 to TRBJ2-7; 12 bases line up with TRBD2. Germline V gives CDR1 MGHRA, CDR2 YSYEKL. This CDR3 is built from 15 residues. V shed 2 bases, J shed 4 bases, and the junction held 3 bases outside the gene matches. DNA of the CDR3: TGCGCCAGCAGCCAACTAGGACTAGCGGGGTACGAGCAGTACTTC. Its translation: CASSQLGLAGYEQYF.

The chain couples TRBV4-2 to TRBJ2-1; D tentatively reads TRBD1 or TRBD2 (5 bases each). The germline CDR1 and CDR2 sequences are LGHNA and YNFKEQ. V dropped 2 bases and J dropped 4 bases, with 15 bases sitting between them. The CDR3 runs to 16 residues. The CDR3 nucleotides are TGTGCCAGCAGCCAATGGACCGGGACCGGTTACAATGAGCAGTTCTTC. Protein sequence: CASSQWTGTGYNEQFF.

This clonotype was seen many times. The V and J genes are TRBV12-3 or TRBV12-4 and TRBJ1-5; D might be TRBD1 (6 bases). Trimming removed 5 bases at V and 4 bases at J, with 9 bases between. This CDR3 spans 13 amino acids. CDR3 region: CASSTGQNQPQHF. In DNA, the CDR3 is TGTGCCAGCAGTACCGGACAGAATCAGCCCCAGCATTTT.

This clonotype was found many times. This chain uses TRBV28 with TRBJ2-7; 8 positions agree with TRBD2. Germline CDR1 is MDHEN and CDR2 is SYDVKM. Trimming at V came to 3 bases and at J to 2 bases, leaving 9 bases not matched to a gene. The CDR3 has 16 residues. The CDR3 DNA reads TGTGCCAGCAGTTTGCTGGTTCGGGGGGGCACCTACGAGCAGTACTTC. Residues: CASSLLVRGGTYEQYF.

This clonotype was counted ten times or more. This sequence joins TRBV5-1 and TRBJ2-1; tentatively, D is TRBD1 (6 bases). Germline-derived CDR1 and CDR2 are SGHRS and YFSETQ. The germline V and J ends were trimmed by 4 bases and 5 bases, with 13 bases remaining between them. This CDR3 is built from 14 residues. The CDR3 is CASSILTGHNEQFF. DNA for the CDR3: TGCGCCAGCAGCATTCTGACAGGCCACAATGAGCAGTTCTTC.

This clonotype was observed many times. This chain joins TRBV19 and TRBJ2-1, with a tentative D call TRBD2 (5 bases). Germline V gene data show CDR1 as LNHDA and CDR2 as SQIVND (reference sequence). This CDR3 contains 17 residues. Between the trimmed V and J ends, which lost 5 bases and 0 bases, there was a span of 17 bases. The CDR3 region has the DNA TGTGCCAGTAGTCTCCGGGGATCCTCTAGCTCCTACAATGAGCAGTTCTTC. Its protein is CASSLRGSSSSYNEQFF.

The chain employs TRBV7-2 and TRBJ2-5; 10 bases align to TRBD1. CDR1 and CDR2 (germline): SGHTA, FQGNSA. The CDR3 totals 16 residues. Losses at the gene ends were 5 bases for V and 5 bases for J; bases not matched to a gene: 11. The CDR3, as DNA: TGTGCCAGCAGCACAACCGGGACAGGGGTTTCGGAGACCCAGTACTTC. Translation: CASSTTGTGVSETQYF.

There are many counts of this clonotype. This chain connects TRBV5-6 to TRBJ2-7; D could derive from TRBD1 or TRBD2 (5 bases each). Germline V gives CDR1 SGHDT, CDR2 YYEEEE. Trimming pared 6 bases from V and 3 bases from J, leaving 16 bases between. The CDR3 runs 14 residues. The CDR3 region is CASTSPGRFYEQYF. The CDR3 DNA reads TGTGCCAGCACCTCCCCGGGACGTTTCTACGAGCAGTACTTC.

This clonotype was counted a few times. The chain is built from TRBV24-1 and TRBJ2-5, with 7 nucleotides matching TRBD1. This CDR3 is 15 amino acids long. V was clipped by 2 bases and J by 4 bases; unmatched bases: 6. Looked up from germline, CDR1 is KGHDR and CDR2 is SFDVKD. The CDR3 nucleotides read TGTGCCACCAGTGATTCTCGGTCAGGGGGAGAGACCCAGTACTTC. It is translated as CATSDSRSGGETQYF.

The chain uses TRBV12-3 or TRBV12-4 and TRBJ2-7, with 8 bases matching TRBD1. The CDR3 runs 16 residues. The V segment lost 0 bases and the J segment 2 bases; nucleotides outside the gene matches: 6. The CDR3 protein is CASSLARTGPTYEQYF. DNA for the CDR3: TGTGCCAGCAGTTTAGCGCGGACAGGGCCTACCTACGAGCAGTACTTC.